The next 15 T cell receptor beta chains were all read from a single sample in a study of cytomegalovirus exposure and HLA in healthy donors. With 60 Vbeta and 13 Jbeta primers, the PCR was carried out. TCRdb's table, derived via immunoSEQ multiplex PCR, lists solely in-frame clones and lacks some. This table has about 240,000 clones, about three quarters appearing once. The sample comprised PBMCs. All receptors come from a boy aged 5-17 years in good health and CMV-seronegative.

This clone was recorded only once. The V and J genes are TRBV7-3 and TRBJ2-5, with 7 nucleotides matching TRBD2. The CDR3 covers 15 residues. V was clipped by 6 bases and J by 1 base; unmatched bases: 8. Germline V gene lookup returns CDR1 SGHTA and CDR2 FQGTGA. CDR3 DNA sequence: TGTGCCAGCAGTGCCTCCGGGGGGTTCCAAGAGACCCAGTACTTC. It translates to CASSASGGFQETQYF. The complete variable domain, with remaining parts taken from reference TRBV7-3 and TRBJ2-5, reads GAGVSQTPSNKVTEKGKYVELRCDPISGHTALYWYRQSLGQGPEFLIYFQGTGAADDSGLPNDRFFAVRPEGSVSTLKIQRTERGDSAVYLCASSASGGFQETQYFGPGTRLLVL.

The gene calls are TRBV30 and TRBJ1-1; a possible D gene is TRBD1 (5 bases). Between the trimmed V and J ends, which lost 0 bases and 5 bases, there was a span of 10 bases. In germline, CDR1 is GTSNPN, CDR2 SVGIG (reference sequence). The CDR3 loop spans 13 amino acids. CDR3 DNA sequence: TGTGCCTGGAGTGTCGGGGGGGGGACTGAAGCTTTCTTT. This encodes CAWSVGGGTEAFF.

This clone is a singleton in its sample. The gene calls are TRBV20-1 and TRBJ2-1; D may be TRBD2 (5 bases). Between the trimmed V and J ends, which lost 6 bases and 4 bases, there was a span of 7 bases. CDR1 and CDR2 from the germline V gene are DFQATT and SNEGSKA (reference sequence). The CDR3 is 11 amino acids. The CDR3 coding sequence is TGCAGTGCCCCGGGATACAATGAGCAGTTCTTC. Translating gives CSAPGYNEQFF.

The J gene is TRBJ1-4, the V gene TRBV5-4, with D hard to call. Trimming took 0 bases from V and 5 from J, leaving 11 bases between them. CDR1 and CDR2 from the germline V gene are SGHNT and YYREEE (reference sequence). The CDR3 covers 15 residues. The CDR3: CASSLATGRNEKLFF. In DNA form, the CDR3 reads TGTGCCAGCAGCTTGGCGACGGGTAGAAATGAAAAACTGTTTTTT.

The chain links TRBV2 to TRBJ2-5; a weak D match, TRBD1 (6 bases). V was shortened by 7 bases and J by 1 base, with 10 bases between the two germline ends. The CDR3 length is 13 residues. CDR1 is SNHLY, CDR2 FYNNEI, per germline. CDR3 amino acids: CASTPDSQETQYF. The CDR3 DNA is TGTGCCAGCACCCCGGACAGCCAAGAGACCCAGTACTTC.

This clone has a handful of counts. The chain is built from TRBV7-9 and TRBJ2-1, with 13 bases aligning to TRBD2. The CDR3 covers 16 residues. Trimming took 2 bases from V and 10 from J; bases not matched to a gene: 8. CDR1 is SEHNR, CDR2 FQNEAQ, per germline (reference sequence). For the CDR3, the DNA is TGTGCCAGCAGCTTAAGGGATGGACTAGCGGGAGACGAGCAGTTCTTC. This codes for CASSLRDGLAGDEQFF.

The genes are TRBV2 and TRBJ1-5, with 10 nucleotides matching TRBD1. This CDR3 spans 16 amino acids. V was clipped by 5 bases and J by 3 bases; unmatched bases: 7. The germline CDR1 and CDR2 sequences are SNHLY and FYNNEI. The CDR3 loop is CASSTHGTGVNQPQHF. The CDR3 bases are TGTGCCAGCAGTACTCACGGGACAGGGGTCAATCAGCCCCAGCATTTT. Supplemented by reference TRBV2 and TRBJ1-5, the full variable domain reads EPEVTQTPSHQVTQMGQEVILRCVPISNHLYFYWYRQILGQKVEFLVSFYNNEISEKSEIFDDQFSVERPDGSNFTLKIRSTKLEDSAMYFCASSTHGTGVNQPQHFGDGTRLSIL.

The chain recombines TRBV10-3 with TRBJ2-1, with 7 bases matching TRBD2. This CDR3 has 17 amino acids. V was pared by 4 bases and J by 0 bases, with 9 bases of the junction left unmatched. Germline CDR1 ENHRY, CDR2 SYGVKD. The chain's CDR3 is CAISGNSGLSSYNEQFF. The CDR3 nucleotides are TGTGCCATCAGTGGGAATAGCGGGCTGAGCTCCTACAATGAGCAGTTCTTC.

This clone was counted between two and nine times. As DNA, the CDR3 is TGTGCCAGCACCACGGACAGGGGGCGGATTTTGGCTTTCTTT. This codes for CASTTDRGRILAFF. The V call is TRBV6-1, the J call TRBJ1-1, with 11 bases fitting TRBD1. The CDR3 runs 14 residues. CDR1 MNHNS and CDR2 SASEGT come from the germline V gene. V gave up 7 bases and J gave up 11 bases; unmatched junction bases: 12.

DNA for the CDR3: TGTGCCAGCAGCATTTTGCAGGGGGGTCAGCCCCAGCATTTT. Amino acids: CASSILQGGQPQHF. The chain recombines TRBV5-8 with TRBJ1-5; 7 nucleotides line up with TRBD1. CDR3 length: 14 amino acids. Trimming at V came to 4 bases and at J to 6 bases, leaving 7 bases not matched to a gene. Germline V gives CDR1 SGHTS, CDR2 YDEGEE.

This chain links TRBV10-2 with TRBJ1-5; 7 positions agree with TRBD1. Germline V gene lookup returns CDR1 WSHSY and CDR2 SAAADI. The junction had 7 bases not matched to a gene; V was cut back by 7 bases and J by 1 base. This CDR3 comprises 15 residues. CDR3 residues: CASMTGIRSNQPQHF. Written as DNA, the CDR3 is TGCGCCAGCATGACAGGGATACGGAGCAATCAGCCCCAGCATTTT.

The genes are TRBV27 and TRBJ1-2; tentative D call: TRBD1 (5 bases). This CDR3 has 12 amino acids. The V gene's germline CDR1 is MNHEY and CDR2 SMNVEV (reference sequence). V was trimmed by 5 bases and J by 7 bases, leaving 11 bases between them. Here the CDR3 reads CASSTGGGGYTF. CDR3 coding DNA: TGTGCCAGCAGTACAGGCGGGGGTGGCTACACCTTC.

This clone was detected only a few times. This rearrangement joins TRBV5-1 to TRBJ1-1; D is unclear. Germline V gene data show CDR1 as SGHRS and CDR2 as YFSETQ. The CDR3 has 15 residues. V was cut by 0 bases and J by 6 bases, with 15 bases left in between. The CDR3 coding sequence is TGCGCCAGCAGCTTGGGTTGGGGAGCCCCCTCTGAAGCTTTCTTT. Protein sequence: CASSLGWGAPSEAFF.

In the case of this clone: This CDR3 is also generated by other DNA sequences in the sample. The rearrangement links TRBV20-1 to TRBJ1-1; the match to TRBD1 covers 7 bases. Looked up from germline, CDR1 is DFQATT and CDR2 is SNEGSKA (reference sequence). The CDR3 is made up of 11 amino acids. V lost 3 bases and J lost 5; bases outside the gene matches: 0. The CDR3 region is CSASRGTEAFF. CDR3 nucleotides: TGCAGTGCTAGCAGGGGGACTGAAGCTTTCTTT.

V and J are TRBV13 and TRBJ2-1; 8 positions match TRBD2. With 3 bases clipped from V and 9 bases from J, the junction kept 4 bases outside the gene matches. CDR1 PRHDT and CDR2 FYEKMQ come from the germline V gene (reference sequence). The CDR3 loop spans 13 amino acids. The CDR3: CASSLGLGVEQFF. Here the CDR3 DNA reads TGTGCCAGCAGCTTGGGACTAGGGGTTGAGCAGTTCTTC. Filled out from reference TRBV13 and TRBJ2-1, the complete variable domain reads AAGVIQSPRHLIKEKRETATLKCYPIPRHDTVYWYQQGPGQDPQFLISFYEKMQSDKGSIPDRFSAQQFSDYHSELNMSSLELGDSALYFCASSLGLGVEQFFGPGTRLTVL.